This T cell receptor beta chain appears in the sequencing data of a study of T cells after yellow fever vaccination. Study-wide results and caveats: Post-booster repertoires again held most primary-vaccination clones (approximately 96% CD4, roughly 89% CD8). The study found a weaker secondary response that peaked faster, day 5 versus 15.

V lost 7 bases to trimming and J lost 4 bases; unmatched junction nucleotides: 7. CDR1 is SGHRS and CDR2 is YFSETQ in the germline V gene. This CDR3 is built from 14 residues. A note on this clonotype: What it binds is unknown.

In TCRdb, the 5' RACE reads were re-called with MiXCR into one record per CDR3 protein. The table has 300,000 to 400,000 distinct CDR3 sequences, about 12% seen once; the top ten hold approximately 3.4%. The chain couples TRBV5-1 to TRBJ2-2, with 7 bases fitting TRBD2. This specimen was CD4+ T cells sorted from PBMCs, taken 15 days after the yellow fever booster vaccination. The receptor's source is a man aged 18 to 35 who received the YFV17D yellow fever vaccine. CDR3 sequence (DNA): TGCGCCAGCGCGGCCGGGGGGAGCACCGGGGAGCTGTTTTTT. This codes for CASAAGGSTGELFF.